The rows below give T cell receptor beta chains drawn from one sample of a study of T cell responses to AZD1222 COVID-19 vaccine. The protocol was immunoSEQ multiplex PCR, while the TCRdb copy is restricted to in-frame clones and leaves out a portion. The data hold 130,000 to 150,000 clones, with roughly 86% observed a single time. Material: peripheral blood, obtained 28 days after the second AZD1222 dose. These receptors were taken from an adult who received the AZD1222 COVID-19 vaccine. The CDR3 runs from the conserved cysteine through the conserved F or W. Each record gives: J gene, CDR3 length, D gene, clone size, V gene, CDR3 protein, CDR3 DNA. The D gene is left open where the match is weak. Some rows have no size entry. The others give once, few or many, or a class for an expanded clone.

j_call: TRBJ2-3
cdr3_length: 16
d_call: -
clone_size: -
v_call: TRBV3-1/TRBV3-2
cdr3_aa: CASSPLSVWGTDTQYF
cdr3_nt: TGTGCCAGCAGCCCCCTCTCGGTATGGGGCACAGATACGCAGTATTTT

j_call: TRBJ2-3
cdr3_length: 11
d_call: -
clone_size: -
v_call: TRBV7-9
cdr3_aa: CASSVGDTQYF
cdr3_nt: TGTGCCAGCAGCGTTGGGGATACGCAGTATTTT

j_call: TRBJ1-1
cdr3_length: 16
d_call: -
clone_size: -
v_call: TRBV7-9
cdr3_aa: CASSLQKGGPWTEAFF
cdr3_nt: TGTGCCAGCAGCCTCCAAAAGGGGGGCCCGTGGACTGAAGCTTTCTTT

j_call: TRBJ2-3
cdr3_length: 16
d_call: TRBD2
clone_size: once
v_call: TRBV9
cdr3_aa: CASSVGAGDFTDTQYF
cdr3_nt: TGTGCCAGCAGCGTAGGAGCGGGGGACTTCACAGATACGCAGTATTTT

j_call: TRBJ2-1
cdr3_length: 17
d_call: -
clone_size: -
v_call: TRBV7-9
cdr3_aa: CASSLAEGQPYYNEQFF
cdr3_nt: TGTGCCAGCAGCTTAGCGGAGGGACAGCCCTATTACAATGAGCAGTTCTTC

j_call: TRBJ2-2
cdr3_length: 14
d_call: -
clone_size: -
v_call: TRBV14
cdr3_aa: CASSPQVNTGELFF
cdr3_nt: TGTGCCAGCAGCCCTCAGGTTAACACCGGGGAGCTGTTTTTT

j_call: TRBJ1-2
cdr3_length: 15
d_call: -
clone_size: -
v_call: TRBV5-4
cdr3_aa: CASSLGDGLYYGYTF
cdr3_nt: TGTGCCAGCAGCTTGGGGGACGGCCTTTACTATGGCTACACCTTC

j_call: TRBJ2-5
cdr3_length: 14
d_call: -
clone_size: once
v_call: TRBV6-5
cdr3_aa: CASSSQGSVETQYF
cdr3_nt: TGTGCCAGCAGTTCACAGGGTAGCGTGGAGACCCAGTACTTC

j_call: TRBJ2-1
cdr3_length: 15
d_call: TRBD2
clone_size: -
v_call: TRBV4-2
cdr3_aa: CASSQGSGGRDEQFF
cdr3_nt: TGTGCCAGCAGCCAAGGGAGCGGGGGGCGGGATGAGCAGTTCTTC

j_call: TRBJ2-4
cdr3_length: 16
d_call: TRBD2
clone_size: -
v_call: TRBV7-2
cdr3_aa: CASSLVGLAGGNIQYF
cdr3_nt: TGTGCCAGCAGCTTAGTGGGCCTAGCGGGAGGTAACATTCAGTACTTC

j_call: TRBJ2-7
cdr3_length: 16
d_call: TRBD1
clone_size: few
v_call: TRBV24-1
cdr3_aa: CATSAVDGTGFLEQYF
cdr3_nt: TGTGCCACCAGTGCCGTTGACGGGACAGGGTTCCTCGAGCAGTACTTC

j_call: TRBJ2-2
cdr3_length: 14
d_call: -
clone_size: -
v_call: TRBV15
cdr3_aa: CATSRAKNTGELFF
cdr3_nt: TGTGCCACCAGCAGAGCCAAGAACACCGGGGAGCTGTTTTTT

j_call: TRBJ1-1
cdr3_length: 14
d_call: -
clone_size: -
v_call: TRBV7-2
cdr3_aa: CASSFSGLNTEAFF
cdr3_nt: TGTGCCAGCAGCTTTTCAGGGTTGAACACTGAAGCTTTCTTT

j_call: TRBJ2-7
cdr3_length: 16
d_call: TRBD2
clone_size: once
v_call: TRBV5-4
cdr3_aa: CASSPPDGGASHEQYF
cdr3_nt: TGTGCCAGCAGCCCCCCTGACGGGGGGGCTAGTCACGAGCAGTACTTC

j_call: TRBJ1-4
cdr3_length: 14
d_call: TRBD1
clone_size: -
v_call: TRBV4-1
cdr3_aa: CASSQGTGGGKLFF
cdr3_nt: TGCGCCAGCAGCCAAGGGACAGGGGGTGGAAAACTGTTTTTT

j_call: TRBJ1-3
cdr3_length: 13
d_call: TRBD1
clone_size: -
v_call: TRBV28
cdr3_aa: CASSLQGGHTIYF
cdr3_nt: TGTGCCAGCAGTTTACAGGGGGGGCACACCATATATTTT

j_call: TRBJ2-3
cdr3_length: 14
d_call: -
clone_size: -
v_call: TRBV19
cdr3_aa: CASSLVTGTDTQYF
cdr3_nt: TGTGCCAGTAGTCTAGTGACAGGCACAGATACGCAGTATTTT

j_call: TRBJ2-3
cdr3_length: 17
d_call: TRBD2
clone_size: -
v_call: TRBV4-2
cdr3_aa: CASSQDKRLAVSDTQYF
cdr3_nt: TGTGCCAGCAGCCAAGATAAGAGACTAGCGGTTTCAGATACGCAGTATTTT

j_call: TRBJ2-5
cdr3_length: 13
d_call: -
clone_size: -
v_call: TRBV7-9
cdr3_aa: CASSLGQQETQYF
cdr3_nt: TGTGCCAGCAGCTTAGGACAGCAAGAGACCCAGTACTTC

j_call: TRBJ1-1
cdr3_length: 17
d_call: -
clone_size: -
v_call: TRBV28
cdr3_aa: CATMDWLGWAGNTEAFF
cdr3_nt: TGTGCCACCATGGACTGGTTGGGGTGGGCTGGGAACACTGAAGCTTTCTTT

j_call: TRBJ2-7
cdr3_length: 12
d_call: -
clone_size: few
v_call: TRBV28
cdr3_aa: CASSLGAWEQYF
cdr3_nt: TGTGCCAGCAGTCTCGGGGCGTGGGAGCAGTACTTC

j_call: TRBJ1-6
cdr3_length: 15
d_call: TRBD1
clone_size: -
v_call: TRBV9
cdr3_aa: CASSADGTGNSPLHF
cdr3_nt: TGTGCCAGCAGCGCGGACGGGACAGGCAATTCACCCCTCCACTTT

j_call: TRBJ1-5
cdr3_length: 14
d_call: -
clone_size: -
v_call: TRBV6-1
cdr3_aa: CASSEQGGNQPQHF
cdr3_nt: TGTGCCAGCAGTGAGCAGGGTGGCAATCAGCCCCAGCATTTT

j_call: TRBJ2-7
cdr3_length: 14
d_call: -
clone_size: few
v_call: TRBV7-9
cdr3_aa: CASSAGTGTREQYF
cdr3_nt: TGTGCCAGCAGCGCCGGGACTGGTACCCGAGAGCAGTACTTC

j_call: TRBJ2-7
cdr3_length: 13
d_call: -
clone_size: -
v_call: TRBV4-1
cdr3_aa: CASSQDRGDEQYF
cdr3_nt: TGCGCCAGCAGCCAAGATAGGGGGGACGAGCAGTACTTC

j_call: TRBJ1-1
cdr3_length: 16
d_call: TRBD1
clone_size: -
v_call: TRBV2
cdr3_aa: CASSERTGGSNTEAFF
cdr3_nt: TGTGCCAGCAGTGAAAGGACAGGGGGCTCGAACACTGAAGCTTTCTTT

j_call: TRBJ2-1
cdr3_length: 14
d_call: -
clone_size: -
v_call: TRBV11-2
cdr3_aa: CATTGDQPLDEQFF
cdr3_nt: TGTGCCACCACGGGCGACCAGCCCCTCGATGAGCAGTTCTTC

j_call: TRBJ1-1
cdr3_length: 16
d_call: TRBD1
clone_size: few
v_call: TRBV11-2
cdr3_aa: CASRPDRGWVNTEAFF
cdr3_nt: TGTGCCAGCAGGCCGGACAGGGGATGGGTGAACACTGAAGCTTTCTTT

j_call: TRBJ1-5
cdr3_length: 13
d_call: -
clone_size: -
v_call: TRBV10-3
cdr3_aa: CAISDGAGQPQHF
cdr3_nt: TGTGCCATCAGTGATGGAGCAGGGCAGCCCCAGCATTTT

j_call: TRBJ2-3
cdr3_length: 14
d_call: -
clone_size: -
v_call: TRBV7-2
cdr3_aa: CASSLILGADTQYF
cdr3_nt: TGTGCCAGCAGCTTAATTTTGGGGGCAGATACGCAGTATTTT

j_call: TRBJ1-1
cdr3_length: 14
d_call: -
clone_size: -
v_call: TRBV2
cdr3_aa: CASSEGRLNTEAFF
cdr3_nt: TGTGCCAGCAGTGAGGGACGTCTGAACACTGAAGCTTTCTTT

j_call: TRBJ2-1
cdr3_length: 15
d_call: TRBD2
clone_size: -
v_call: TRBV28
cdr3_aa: CASSILAGGPDEQFF
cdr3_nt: TGTGCCAGCAGCATCCTAGCGGGGGGGCCGGATGAGCAGTTCTTC

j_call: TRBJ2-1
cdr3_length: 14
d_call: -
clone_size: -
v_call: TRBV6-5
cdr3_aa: CASSLRVSYNEQFF
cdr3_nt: TGTGCCAGCAGCCTCAGGGTCTCCTACAATGAGCAGTTCTTC